This paragraph covers one T cell receptor (beta chain) sequence. This clone appeared once. Its specific antigen is unknown. Qualities for individual bases were not recorded, and no much larger clone is one base off. High-throughput TCR profiling via ImmunoSEQ was performed on the approximately 95 tumor samples. The paper's data handling went like this. To measure repertoire diversity, the metrics used were richness (unique productive sequences), clonality, evenness and relatedness, and the Bhattacharyya coefficient was used to assess similarity between samples. A sensitivity analysis excluded TCRs with fewer than two reads and gave consistent conclusions. In its TCRdb copy, this immuneACCESS table keeps in-frame sequences only and misses some clones. Where compared with another copy, unresolved V genes explain less than half of these, and the others have no known cause. The V and J calls and clone size come from that table; D and trimming were worked out from the DNA. This sample holds some 2,400 clones; roughly four fifths were observed only once. Clones ranked in the top ten supply approximately 10% of the sample.

The data were obtained in a study of high-grade serous ovarian cancer treatment subgroups (dated by TCRdb to 2020 to 2022). Regarding the study in general: On average, each sample produced more than 13,000 sequencing reads and about 7,000 unique TCR beta rearrangements. One primary tumor sample and two metastatic tumor samples were contributed by each patient, so that some 83 samples were obtained in total. The study profiled TCR beta repertoires in high-grade serous ovarian cancer patients grouped by complete gross resection or neoadjuvant chemotherapy response under a laparoscopic triage algorithm. The 30-patient cohort included some 10 patients with no residual disease after primary surgery (R0), some 10 excellent NACT responders, and some 10 poor NACT responders. The full study reports these points: Repertoire similarity ranging from roughly 0.095 to 0.85 was observed between tumors from the same patient, whereas almost no similarity was observed between different patients. TCR repertoire analyses focused on CDR3; CDR1 and CDR2 were not analyzed. Because bulk tumor TCR sequencing provided no spatial information, insight into HGSC tumor complexity and diversity was limited. TCR clonal relatedness correlated positively with neoantigen level and, by trend, with copy number variation and mutation load from whole-genome sequencing.

Its CDR3 holds 13 amino acids, cysteine through phenylalanine. The read is trimmed to its CDR3 DNA, 39 bases read in frame from base 1. Trimming removed 6 bases from V and 8 bases from J; the gene matches leave 5 bases unexplained. The germline V gene supplies CDR1 MNHNS and CDR2 SASEGT. Tumor samples were collected prior to definitive surgery or chemotherapy. Genomic DNA extraction was performed by the MD Anderson Biospecimen Extraction Resource, and TCR sequencing was carried out by the MD Anderson Cancer Genomics Laboratory. Sequences were obtained from tumor tissue. The TCR comes from a human donor with high-grade serous ovarian cancer. Recombination connected TRBV6-1 to TRBJ2-1; a stretch of 9 junction bases matches TRBD1. In nucleotides, the sequence is TGTGCCAGCAGCTACAGGGGGCCGGATGAGCAGTTCTTC. This codes for CASSYRGPDEQFF.